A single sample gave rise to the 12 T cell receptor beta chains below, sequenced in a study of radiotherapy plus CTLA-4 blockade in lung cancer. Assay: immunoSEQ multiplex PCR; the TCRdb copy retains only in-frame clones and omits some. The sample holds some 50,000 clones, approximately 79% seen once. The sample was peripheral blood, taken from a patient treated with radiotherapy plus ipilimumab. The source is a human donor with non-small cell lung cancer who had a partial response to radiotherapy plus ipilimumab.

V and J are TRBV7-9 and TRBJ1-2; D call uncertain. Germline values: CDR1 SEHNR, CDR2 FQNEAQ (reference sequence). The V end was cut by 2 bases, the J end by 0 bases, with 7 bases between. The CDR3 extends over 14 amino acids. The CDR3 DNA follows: TGTGCCAGCAGCTTATGCACAGCTAACTATGGCTACACCTTC. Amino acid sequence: CASSLCTANYGYTF. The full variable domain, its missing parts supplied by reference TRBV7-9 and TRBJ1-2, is DTGVSQNPRHKITKRGQNVTFRCDPISEHNRLYWYRQTLGQGPEFLTYFQNEAQLEKSRLLSDRFSAERPKGSFSTLEIQRTEQGDSAMYLCASSLCTANYGYTFGSGTRLTVV.

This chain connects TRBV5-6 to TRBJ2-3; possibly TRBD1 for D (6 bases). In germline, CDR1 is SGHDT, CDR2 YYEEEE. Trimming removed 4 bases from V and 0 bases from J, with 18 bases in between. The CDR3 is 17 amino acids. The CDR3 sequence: CASSPEWAQGSTDTQYF. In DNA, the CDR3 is TGTGCCAGCAGCCCGGAATGGGCCCAGGGGAGCACAGATACGCAGTATTTT.

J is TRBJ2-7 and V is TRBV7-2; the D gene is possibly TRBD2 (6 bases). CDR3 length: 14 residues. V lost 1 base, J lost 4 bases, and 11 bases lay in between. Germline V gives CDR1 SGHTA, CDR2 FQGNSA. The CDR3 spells CASSLGGLEYEQYF. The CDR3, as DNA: TGTGCCAGCAGCTTAGGGGGACTGGAGTACGAGCAGTACTTC.

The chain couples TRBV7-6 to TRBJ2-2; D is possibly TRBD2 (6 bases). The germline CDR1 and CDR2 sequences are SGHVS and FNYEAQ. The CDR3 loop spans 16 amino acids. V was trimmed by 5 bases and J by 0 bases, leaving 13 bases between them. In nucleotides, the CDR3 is TGTGCCAGCAGCCGACTAGACATTACGAACACCGGGGAGCTGTTTTTT. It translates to CASSRLDITNTGELFF.

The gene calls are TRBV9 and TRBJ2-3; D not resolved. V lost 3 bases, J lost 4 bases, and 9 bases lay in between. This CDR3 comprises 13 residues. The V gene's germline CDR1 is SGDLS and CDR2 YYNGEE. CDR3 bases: TGTGCCAGCAGCGCAGTGCAGGCAGATACGCAGTATTTT. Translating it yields CASSAVQADTQYF.

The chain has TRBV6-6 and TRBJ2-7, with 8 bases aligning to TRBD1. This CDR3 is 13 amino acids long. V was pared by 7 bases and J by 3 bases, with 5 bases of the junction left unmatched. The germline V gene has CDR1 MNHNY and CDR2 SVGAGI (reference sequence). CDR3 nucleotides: TGTGCCAGCAACAGCGACAGGGGCTACGAGCAGTACTTC. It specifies CASNSDRGYEQYF.

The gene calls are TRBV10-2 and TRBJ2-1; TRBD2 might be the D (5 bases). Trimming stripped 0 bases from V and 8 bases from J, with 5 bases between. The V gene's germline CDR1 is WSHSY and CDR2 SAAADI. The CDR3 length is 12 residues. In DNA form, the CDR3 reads TGCGCCAGCAGTGAGTCGCGGGATGAGCAGTTCTTC. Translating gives CASSESRDEQFF.

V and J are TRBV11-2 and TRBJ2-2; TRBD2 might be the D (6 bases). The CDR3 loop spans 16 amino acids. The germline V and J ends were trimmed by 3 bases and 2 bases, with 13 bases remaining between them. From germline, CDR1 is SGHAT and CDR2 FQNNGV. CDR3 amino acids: CASSFGVAANTGELFF. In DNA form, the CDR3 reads TGTGCCAGCAGCTTCGGGGTAGCGGCCAACACCGGGGAGCTGTTTTTT.

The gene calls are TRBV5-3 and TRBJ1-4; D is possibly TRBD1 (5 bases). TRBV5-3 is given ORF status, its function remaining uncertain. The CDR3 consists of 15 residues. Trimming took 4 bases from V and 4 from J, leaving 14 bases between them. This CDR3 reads CARSRRGGGNEKLFF. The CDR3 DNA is TGTGCCAGAAGCCGCCGGGGGGGAGGTAATGAAAAACTGTTTTTT.

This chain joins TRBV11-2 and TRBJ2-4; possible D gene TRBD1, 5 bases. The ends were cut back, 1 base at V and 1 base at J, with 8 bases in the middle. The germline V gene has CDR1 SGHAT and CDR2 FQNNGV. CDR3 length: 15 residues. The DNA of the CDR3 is TGTGCCAGCAGCTTAGCTCCAGGGGCCAAAAACATTCAGTACTTC. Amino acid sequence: CASSLAPGAKNIQYF. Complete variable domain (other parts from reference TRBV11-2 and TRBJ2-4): EAGVAQSPRYKIIEKRQSVAFWCNPISGHATLYWYQQILGQGPKLLIQFQNNGVVDDSQLPKDRFSAERLKGVDSTLKIQPAKLEDSAVYLCASSLAPGAKNIQYFGAGTRLSVL.

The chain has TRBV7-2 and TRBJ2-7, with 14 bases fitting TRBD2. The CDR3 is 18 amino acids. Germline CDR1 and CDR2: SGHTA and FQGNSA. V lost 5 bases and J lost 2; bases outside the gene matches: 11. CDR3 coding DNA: TGTGCCAGCAGCCCTCGGACTAGCGGGGGGTCCCTTACCTACGAGCAGTACTTC. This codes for CASSPRTSGGSLTYEQYF. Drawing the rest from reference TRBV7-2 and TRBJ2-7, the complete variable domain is GAGVSQSPSNKVTEKGKDVELRCDPISGHTALYWYRQSLGQGLEFLIYFQGNSAPDKSGLPSDRFSAERTGGSVSTLTIQRTQQEDSAVYLCASSPRTSGGSLTYEQYFGPGTRLTVT.

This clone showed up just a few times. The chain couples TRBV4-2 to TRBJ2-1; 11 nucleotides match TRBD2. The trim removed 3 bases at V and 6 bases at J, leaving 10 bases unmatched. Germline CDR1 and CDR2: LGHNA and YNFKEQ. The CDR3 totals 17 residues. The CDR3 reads CASSQTVTSGASNEQFF. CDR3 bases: TGTGCCAGCAGCCAGACCGTGACTAGCGGGGCGAGCAATGAGCAGTTCTTC.